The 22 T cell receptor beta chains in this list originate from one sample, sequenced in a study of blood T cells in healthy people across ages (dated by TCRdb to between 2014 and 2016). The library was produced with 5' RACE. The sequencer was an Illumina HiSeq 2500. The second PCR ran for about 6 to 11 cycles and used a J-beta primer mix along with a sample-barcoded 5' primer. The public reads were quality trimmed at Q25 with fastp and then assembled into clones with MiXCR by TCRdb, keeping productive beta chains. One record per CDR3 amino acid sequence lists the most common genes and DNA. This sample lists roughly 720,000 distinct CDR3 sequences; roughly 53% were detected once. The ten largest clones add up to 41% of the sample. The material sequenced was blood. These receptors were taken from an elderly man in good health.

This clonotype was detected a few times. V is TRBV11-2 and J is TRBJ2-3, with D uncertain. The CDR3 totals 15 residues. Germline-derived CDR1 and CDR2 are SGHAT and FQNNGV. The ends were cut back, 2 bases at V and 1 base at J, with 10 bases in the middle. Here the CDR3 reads CASSLSGSRTDTQYF. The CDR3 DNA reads TGTGCCAGCAGCTTATCTGGCAGTCGCACAGATACGCAGTATTTT.

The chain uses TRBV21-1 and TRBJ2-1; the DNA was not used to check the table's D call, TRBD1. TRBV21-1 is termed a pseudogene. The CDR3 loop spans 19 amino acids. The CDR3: CASSKALWEGGEPMVEQFF. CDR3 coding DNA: TGTGCCAGCAGCAAAGCGCTATGGGAGGGGGGGGAGCCCATGGTTGAGCAGTTCTTC.

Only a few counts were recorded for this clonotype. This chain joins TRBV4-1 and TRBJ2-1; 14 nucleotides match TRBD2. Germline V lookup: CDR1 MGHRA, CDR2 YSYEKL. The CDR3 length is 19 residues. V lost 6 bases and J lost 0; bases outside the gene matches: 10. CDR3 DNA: TGCGCCAGCAGTCTCAAGGGACTAGCGGGAGTGGGCTCCTACAATGAGCAGTTCTTC. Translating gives CASSLKGLAGVGSYNEQFF.

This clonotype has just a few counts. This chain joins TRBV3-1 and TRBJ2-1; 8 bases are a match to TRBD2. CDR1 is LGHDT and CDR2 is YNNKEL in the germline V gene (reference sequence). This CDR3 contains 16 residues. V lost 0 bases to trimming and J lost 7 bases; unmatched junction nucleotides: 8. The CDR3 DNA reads TGTGCCAGCAGCCAAGATCGCAGCGGGAGATGGAATGAGCAGTTCTTC. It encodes CASSQDRSGRWNEQFF.

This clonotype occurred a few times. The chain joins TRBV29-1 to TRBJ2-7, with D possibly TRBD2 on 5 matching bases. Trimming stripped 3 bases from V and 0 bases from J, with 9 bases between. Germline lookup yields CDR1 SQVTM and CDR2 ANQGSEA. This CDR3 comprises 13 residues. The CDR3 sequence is CSVEGGFSYEQYF. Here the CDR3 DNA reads TGCAGCGTTGAGGGCGGGTTCTCCTACGAGCAGTACTTC.

The CDR3 DNA reads TGTGCCAGCAGCTTAGGAGGGACCCTGGCTGGTGAGCAGTACTTC. It translates to CASSLGGTLAGEQYF. The chain uses TRBV7-2 and TRBJ2-5, with D possibly being TRBD1 or TRBD2 (5 bases each). Germline V gives CDR1 SGHTA, CDR2 FQGNSA. Trimming took off 1 base at V and 11 bases at J, with 20 bases between the two ends. This CDR3 contains 15 residues.

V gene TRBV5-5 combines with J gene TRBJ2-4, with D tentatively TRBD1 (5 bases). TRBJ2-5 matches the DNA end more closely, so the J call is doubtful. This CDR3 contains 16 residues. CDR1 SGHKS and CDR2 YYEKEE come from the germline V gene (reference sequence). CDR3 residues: CASSWSFRGSGETQYF. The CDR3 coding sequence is TGTGCCAGCAGCTGGAGCTTTAGGGGATCGGGCGAGACCCAGTACTTC.

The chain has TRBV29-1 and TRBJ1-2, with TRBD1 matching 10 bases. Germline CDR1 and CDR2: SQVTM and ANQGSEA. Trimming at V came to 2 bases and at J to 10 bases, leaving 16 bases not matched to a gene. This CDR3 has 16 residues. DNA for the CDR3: TGCAGCGTTGAAATAGGTCGGACAGGGGGAAGAGGTGACTACACCTTC. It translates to CSVEIGRTGGRGDYTF.

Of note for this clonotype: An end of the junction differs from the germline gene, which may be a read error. CDR3 in DNA: TGTGCCTGCAGTACAGGTACAGGGAGGACAGATACGCAGTATTTT. This codes for CACSTGTGRTDTQYF. The V call is TRBV7-9, the J call TRBJ2-3; D assignment may be TRBD1 or TRBD2 (6 bases each). This CDR3 is 15 amino acids long. The germline V gene encodes CDR1 SEHNR and CDR2 FQNEAQ (reference sequence).

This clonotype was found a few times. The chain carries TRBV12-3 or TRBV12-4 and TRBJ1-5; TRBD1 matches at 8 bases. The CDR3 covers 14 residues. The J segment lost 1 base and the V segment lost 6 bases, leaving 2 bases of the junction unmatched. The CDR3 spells CASRDRGSNQPQHF. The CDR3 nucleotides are TGTGCCAGCAGAGACAGGGGAAGCAATCAGCCCCAGCATTTT.

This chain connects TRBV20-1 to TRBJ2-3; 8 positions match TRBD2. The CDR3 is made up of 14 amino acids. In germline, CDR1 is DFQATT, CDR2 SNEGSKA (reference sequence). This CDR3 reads CSPAGEGEHRYAYF. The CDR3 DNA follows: TGCAGCCCAGCGGGAGAGGGGGAGCACAGATACGCGTATTTT.

The CDR3 is CASARAGNSYEQYF. CDR3 nucleotides: TGTGCCAGCGCCAGGGCAGGTAACTCCTACGAGCAGTACTTC. This chain uses TRBV28 with TRBJ2-7, with D possibly TRBD1 on 5 matching bases. Looked up from germline, CDR1 is MDHEN and CDR2 is SYDVKM. The CDR3 length is 14 residues. Trimming removed 8 bases from V and 0 bases from J, with 14 bases in between.

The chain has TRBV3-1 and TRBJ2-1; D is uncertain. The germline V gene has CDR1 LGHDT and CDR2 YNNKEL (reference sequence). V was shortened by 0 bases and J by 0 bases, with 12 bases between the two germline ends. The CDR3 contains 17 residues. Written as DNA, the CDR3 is TGTGCCAGCAGCCAAGATCCCCCTGGAAACTCCTACAATGAGCAGTTCTTC. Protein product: CASSQDPPGNSYNEQFF.

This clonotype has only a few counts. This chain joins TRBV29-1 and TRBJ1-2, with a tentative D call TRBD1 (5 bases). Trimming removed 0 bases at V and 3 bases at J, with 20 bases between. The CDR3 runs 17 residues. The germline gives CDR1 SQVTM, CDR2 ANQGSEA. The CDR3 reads CSVEDPRDPQGDYGYTF. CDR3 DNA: TGCAGCGTTGAAGACCCCCGGGATCCCCAAGGGGACTATGGCTACACCTTC. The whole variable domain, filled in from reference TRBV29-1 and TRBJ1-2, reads SAVISQKPSRDICQRGTSLTIQCQVDSQVTMMFWYRQQPGQSLTLIATANQGSEATYESGFVIDKFPISRPNLTFSTLTVSNMSPEDSSIYLCSVEDPRDPQGDYGYTFGSGTRLTVV.

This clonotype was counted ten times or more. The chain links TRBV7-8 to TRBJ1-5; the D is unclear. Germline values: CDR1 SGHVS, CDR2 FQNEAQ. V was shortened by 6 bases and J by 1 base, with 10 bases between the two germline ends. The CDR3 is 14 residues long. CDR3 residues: CASRSEESNQPQHF. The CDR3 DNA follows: TGTGCCAGCAGGTCGGAGGAGAGCAATCAGCCCCAGCATTTT.

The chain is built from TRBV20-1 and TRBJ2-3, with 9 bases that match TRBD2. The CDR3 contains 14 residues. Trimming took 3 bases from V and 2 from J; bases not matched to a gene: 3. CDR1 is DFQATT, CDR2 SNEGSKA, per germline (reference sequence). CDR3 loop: CSASASGNTDTQYF. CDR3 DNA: TGCAGTGCTAGTGCTAGCGGGAACACAGATACGCAGTATTTT.

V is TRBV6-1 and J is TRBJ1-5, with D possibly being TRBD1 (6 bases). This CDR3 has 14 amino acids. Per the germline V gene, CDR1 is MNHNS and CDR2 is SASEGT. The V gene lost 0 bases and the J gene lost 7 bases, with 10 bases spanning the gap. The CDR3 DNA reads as TGTGCCAGCAGTGAAGCGCAGGGGACCCAGCCCCAGCATTTT. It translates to CASSEAQGTQPQHF.

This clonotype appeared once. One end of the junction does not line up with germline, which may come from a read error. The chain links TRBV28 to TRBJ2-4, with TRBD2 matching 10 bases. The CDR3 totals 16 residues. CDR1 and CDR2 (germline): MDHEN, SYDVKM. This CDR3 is CASSFLAGVSLDIQYF. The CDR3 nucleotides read TGTGCCAGCAGTTTTCTAGCGGGAGTATCGTTAGACATCCAGTACTTC.

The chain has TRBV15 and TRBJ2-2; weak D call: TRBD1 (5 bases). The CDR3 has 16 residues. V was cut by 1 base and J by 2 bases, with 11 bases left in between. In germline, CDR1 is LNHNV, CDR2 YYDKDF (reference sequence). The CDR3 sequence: CATSRGQGSNTGELFF. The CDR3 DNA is TGTGCCACCAGCAGAGGCCAGGGAAGTAACACCGGGGAGCTGTTTTTT. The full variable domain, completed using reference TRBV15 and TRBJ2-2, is DAMVIQNPRYQVTQFGKPVTLSCSQTLNHNVMYWYQQKSSQAPKLLFHYYDKDFNNEADTPDNFQSRRPNTSFCFLDIRSPGLGDTAMYLCATSRGQGSNTGELFFGEGSRLTVL.

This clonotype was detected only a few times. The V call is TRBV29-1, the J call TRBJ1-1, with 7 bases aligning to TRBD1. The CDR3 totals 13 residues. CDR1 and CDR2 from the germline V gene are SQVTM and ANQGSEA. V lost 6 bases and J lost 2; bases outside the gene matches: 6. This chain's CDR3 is CSVDRDSNTEAFF. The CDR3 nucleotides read TGCAGCGTGGACCGGGACAGCAACACTGAAGCTTTCTTT.

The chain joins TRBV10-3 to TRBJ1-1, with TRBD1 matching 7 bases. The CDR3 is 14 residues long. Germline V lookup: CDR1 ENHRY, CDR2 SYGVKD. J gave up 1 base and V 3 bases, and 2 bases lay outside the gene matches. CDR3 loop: CAISDRQGNTEAFF. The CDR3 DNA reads TGTGCCATCAGTGATAGACAGGGGAACACTGAAGCTTTCTTT.

The CDR3 here is CATSAQGGGYNEQFF. As DNA, the CDR3 is TGTGCCACCAGTGCCCAGGGGGGAGGATACAATGAGCAGTTCTTC. V usage is TRBV24-1 and J usage is TRBJ2-1; D might be TRBD1 (7 bases). The CDR3 is made up of 15 amino acids. V was cut by 5 bases and J by 4 bases, with 14 bases left in between. CDR1 is KGHDR and CDR2 is SFDVKD in the germline V gene.